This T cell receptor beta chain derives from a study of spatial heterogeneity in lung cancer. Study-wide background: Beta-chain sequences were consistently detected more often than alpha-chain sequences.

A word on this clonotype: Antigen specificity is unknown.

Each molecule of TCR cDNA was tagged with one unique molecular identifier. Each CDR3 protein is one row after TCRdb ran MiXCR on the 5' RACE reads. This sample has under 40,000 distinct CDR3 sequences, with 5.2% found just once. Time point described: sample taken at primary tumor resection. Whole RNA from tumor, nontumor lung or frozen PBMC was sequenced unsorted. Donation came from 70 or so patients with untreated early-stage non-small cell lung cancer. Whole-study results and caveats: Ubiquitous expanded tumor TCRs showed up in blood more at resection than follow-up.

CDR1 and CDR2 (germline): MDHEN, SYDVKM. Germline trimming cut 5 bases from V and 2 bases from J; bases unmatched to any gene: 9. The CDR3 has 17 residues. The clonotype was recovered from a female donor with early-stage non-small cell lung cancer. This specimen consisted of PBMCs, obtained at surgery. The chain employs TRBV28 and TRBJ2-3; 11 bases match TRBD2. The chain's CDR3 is CASSPSLAGAPTDTQYF. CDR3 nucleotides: TGTGCCAGCAGTCCCTCACTAGCGGGGGCCCCCACAGATACGCAGTATTTT.